Shown below are 21 T cell receptor beta chains from a single sample sequenced in a study of breast tumors, draining lymph nodes, adjacent tissues. The lymph nodes were axillary draining lymph nodes from breast cancer patients. TCRdb itself ran the multiplex PCR reads through MiXCR, one entry per CDR3 protein. The repertoire holds about 200,000 distinct CDR3 sequences, with 25% to 40% as singletons. Sequencing was performed on axillary lymph node tissue. All receptors come from a female donor with breast cancer. Some clones in this sample may be carry-over from other donors' samples.

This clonotype was recorded many times. The chain couples TRBV15 to TRBJ1-5; D gene ambiguous. This CDR3 has 17 amino acids. Germline lookup yields CDR1 LNHNV and CDR2 YYDKDF (reference sequence). V gave up 3 bases and J gave up 2 bases, with 17 bases separating them. DNA of the CDR3: TGTGCCACCAGCAGTCCCCCATGGAGAGGGCGCAATCAGCCCCAGCATTTT. Protein: CATSSPPWRGRNQPQHF.

The CDR3 protein is CASSLAGANNEKLFF. As DNA, the CDR3 is TGTGCCAGCAGCCTAGCGGGAGCGAACAATGAAAAACTGTTTTTT. V is TRBV2 and J is TRBJ1-4, with D unclear. Trimming shortened V by 6 bases and J by 5 bases, and 16 bases separated the two germline ends. The CDR3 is 15 residues long. CDR1 is SNHLY and CDR2 is FYNNEI in the germline V gene.

This clonotype showed up many times. The chain has TRBV4-1 and TRBJ2-3; 11 positions match TRBD2. The CDR3 sequence is 16 residues long. Germline CDR1 reads MGHRA; CDR2 reads YSYEKL. Trimming removed 1 base from V and 4 bases from J; junction bases left unmatched: 4. The CDR3 coding sequence is TGCGCCAGCAGCCAAGCCCTAGCGGGAGGTCCAGATACGCAGTATTTT. Translating it yields CASSQALAGGPDTQYF.

A word on this clonotype: This could be a read error, since a much larger clone is one nucleotide away. The CDR3 end shows no conserved phenylalanine or tryptophan, and so a read error is likely. This rearrangement joins TRBV30 to TRBJ2-1, with a weak D call TRBD2 (5 bases). CDR1 and CDR2 from the germline V gene are GTSNPN and SVGIG (reference sequence). The CDR3 extends over 11 amino acids. V was trimmed by 3 bases and J by 6 bases, leaving 6 bases between them. The chain's CDR3 is CAWRGSNEQFL. The CDR3 coding sequence is TGTGCCTGGAGAGGGAGCAATGAGCAGTTCCTC.

J is TRBJ1-1 and V is TRBV30; D not resolved. Germline CDR1 GTSNPN, CDR2 SVGIG (reference sequence). The CDR3 is 16 residues long. V was pared by 1 base and J by 5 bases, with 20 bases between. DNA of the CDR3: TGTGCCTGGAGTGCCCGAACTCCAAGTCGAGGGACTGAAGCTTTCTTT. It yields the protein CAWSARTPSRGTEAFF.

Notes on this clonotype: A read error may be the cause here, since a much bigger clone is one base away. This chain connects TRBV6-1 to TRBJ2-1, with 7 positions matching TRBD1. J lost 8 bases, V lost 11 bases, and 12 bases had no gene match. CDR3 length: 13 residues. Germline CDR1 is MNHNS and CDR2 is SASEGT. The CDR3: CAGHQDRVDEQFF. In nucleotides, the CDR3 is TGTGCCGGTCATCAAGACAGGGTCGATGAGCAGTTCTTC.

The V gene is TRBV18, the J gene TRBJ1-2, with D possibly being TRBD1 (6 bases). This CDR3 comprises 12 residues. Germline assignment: CDR1 KGHSH and CDR2 LQKENI. The CDR3: CARSQGSRGYTF. The CDR3 coding sequence is TGTGCTAGATCACAGGGATCGAGAGGCTACACCTTC.

This clonotype has a count of ten or more. The CDR3 protein is CASSTLAGEEQFF. CDR3 bases: TGTGCCAGCAGCACCTTAGCGGGCGAAGAGCAGTTCTTC. The chain couples TRBV11-3 to TRBJ2-1; TRBD2 aligns across 7 bases. The CDR3 covers 13 residues. Trimming at V came to 5 bases and at J to 10 bases, leaving 8 bases not matched to a gene. Germline lookup yields CDR1 SGHNT and CDR2 YENEEA.

This chain connects TRBV15 to TRBJ2-5; no clear D. CDR1 LNHNV and CDR2 YYDKDF come from the germline V gene (reference sequence). Trimming removed 3 bases from V and 5 bases from J, with 10 bases in between. This CDR3 has 13 residues. The CDR3 sequence: CATSRDVVETQYF. The CDR3 DNA is TGTGCCACCAGCAGGGACGTCGTCGAGACCCAGTACTTC. Supplemented by reference TRBV15 and TRBJ2-5, the full variable domain reads DAMVIQNPRYQVTQFGKPVTLSCSQTLNHNVMYWYQQKSSQAPKLLFHYYDKDFNNEADTPDNFQSRRPNTSFCFLDIRSPGLGDTAMYLCATSRDVVETQYFGPGTRLLVL.

A word on this clonotype: Given the absence of the conserved phenylalanine or tryptophan at the CDR3 end, a read error is likely. The chain is built from TRBV27 and TRBJ2-5; perhaps TRBD1 as D (5 bases). Germline-derived CDR1 and CDR2 are MNHEY and SMNVEV (reference sequence). The V and J ends lost 3 bases and 3 bases respectively, with 11 bases between them. The CDR3 is made up of 14 amino acids. CDR3 sequence reads: CASSFAGLKETQYL. CDR3 sequence (DNA): TGTGCCAGCAGTTTCGCAGGGCTAAAAGAGACCCAGTACCTC.

The chain links TRBV7-3 to TRBJ1-3; D is uncertain. V was cut by 4 bases and J by 2 bases, with 18 bases left in between. This CDR3 contains 17 residues. Germline V gene data show CDR1 as SGHTA and CDR2 as FQGTGA. CDR3 protein: CASSSTPRRAPGNTIYF. DNA of the CDR3: TGTGCCAGCAGCTCCACACCGAGGAGGGCCCCTGGAAACACCATATATTTT. Using reference TRBV7-3 and TRBJ1-3 for the parts outside the CDR3, the full variable domain is GAGVSQTPSNKVTEKGKYVELRCDPISGHTALYWYRQSLGQGPEFLIYFQGTGAADDSGLPNDRFFAVRPEGSVSTLKIQRTERGDSAVYLCASSSTPRRAPGNTIYFGEGSWLTVV.

This clonotype was picked up many times. The gene calls are TRBV19 and TRBJ2-1, with 7 positions matching TRBD1. V trimming: 5 bases; J trimming: 0 bases; junction bases outside the gene matches: 7. Germline-derived CDR1 and CDR2 are LNHDA and SQIVND (reference sequence). The CDR3 runs 16 residues. CDR3 bases: TGTGCCAGTAGTCGTCGGGACAGCCTCTCCTACAATGAGCAGTTCTTC. It codes for CASSRRDSLSYNEQFF.

In this sample, this clonotype turned up many times. The rearrangement joins TRBV20-1 to TRBJ1-4; D gene unclear. V dropped 3 bases and J dropped 5 bases, with 7 bases sitting between them. The CDR3 is made up of 12 amino acids. The germline V gene has CDR1 DFQATT and CDR2 SNEGSKA (reference sequence). As DNA, the CDR3 is TGCAGTGCTAGCAAGCCAAATGAAAAACTGTTTTTT. It specifies CSASKPNEKLFF.

On this clonotype itself: It may be a read error: a sequence one base away is much more abundant. The chain employs TRBV3-1 and TRBJ2-5; the D gene could be TRBD1 or TRBD2 (5 bases each). Germline assignment: CDR1 LGHDT and CDR2 YNNKEL (reference sequence). This CDR3 is 14 amino acids long. The CDR3 here is CPSSPRDGQETQYF. The CDR3 DNA is TGTCCCAGCAGCCCCCGGGACGGACAAGAGACCCAGTACTTC.

This clonotype was detected ten times or more. The V gene is TRBV5-1, the J gene TRBJ1-2; D is unclear. V was shortened by 0 bases and J by 2 bases, with 5 bases between the two germline ends. Germline V gene data show CDR1 as SGHRS and CDR2 as YFSETQ. The CDR3 consists of 13 residues. CDR3 amino acids: CASSLALNYGYTF. CDR3 nucleotides: TGCGCCAGCAGCTTGGCCCTAAACTATGGCTACACCTTC.

This clonotype was picked up many times. The genes are TRBV15 and TRBJ2-1, with D maybe TRBD1 (6 bases). The ends were cut back, 1 base at V and 2 bases at J, with 9 bases in the middle. This CDR3 contains 15 residues. CDR1 is LNHNV and CDR2 is YYDKDF in the germline V gene (reference sequence). The CDR3 is CATSRAGVPYNEQFF. The CDR3 DNA follows: TGTGCCACCAGCAGAGCAGGGGTTCCCTACAATGAGCAGTTCTTC.

This clonotype was counted only a few times. A much larger clone is a single base away; this may be a read error. This rearrangement joins TRBV6-5 to TRBJ2-5, with D possibly matching TRBD2 (5 bases). V was cut by 5 bases and J by 5 bases, with 9 bases left in between. The CDR3 length is 12 residues. From germline, CDR1 is MNHEY and CDR2 SVGAGI. The CDR3: CASSHGKETQYF. CDR3 DNA sequence: TGTGCCAGCAGTCACGGGAAGGAGACCCAGTACTTC.

This clonotype showed up many times. This chain connects TRBV20-1 to TRBJ2-7; 9 nucleotides agree with TRBD1. After removal of 3 bases from V and 7 bases from J, the junction contained 7 bases not matched to a gene. The CDR3 loop spans 13 amino acids. The germline gives CDR1 DFQATT, CDR2 SNEGSKA (reference sequence). This CDR3 reads CSARGQGFQEQYF. The DNA for the CDR3 is TGCAGTGCTAGGGGACAGGGTTTCCAGGAGCAGTACTTC.

The J gene is TRBJ1-2, the V gene TRBV25-1, with D perhaps TRBD1 (6 bases). Germline V gives CDR1 MGHDK, CDR2 SYGVNS. This CDR3 comprises 13 residues. The CDR3: CARDGGRNYGYTF. As DNA, the CDR3 is TGTGCTAGAGATGGGGGCAGAAACTATGGCTACACCTTC.

This chain joins TRBV30 and TRBJ1-6; D perhaps matches TRBD1 (6 bases). The CDR3 sequence is 14 residues long. The germline V gene has CDR1 GTSNPN and CDR2 SVGIG (reference sequence). Trimming cost V 0 bases and J 10 bases, with 13 bases left between them. The CDR3 protein is CAWSVGQGLSPLHF. CDR3 in DNA: TGTGCCTGGAGTGTAGGGCAGGGGCTATCACCCCTCCACTTT.

This clonotype has a count of ten or more. This chain links TRBV3-1 with TRBJ2-3; weak D call: TRBD2 (6 bases). V was trimmed by 3 bases and J by 0 bases, leaving 7 bases between them. Germline V CDR1 and CDR2: LGHDT, YNNKEL (reference sequence). The CDR3 extends over 14 amino acids. CDR3 in amino acids: CASSQTSSTDTQYF. Written as DNA, the CDR3 is TGTGCCAGCAGCCAGACTAGTAGCACAGATACGCAGTATTTT.